This T cell receptor beta chain was captured in a study of blood T cell repertoires in COVID-19. Study information: Some COVID-19 samples were acute and others convalescent; all came from the United States, Italy and Spain. T cells, B-cell-depleted T cells, or PBMCs supplied cDNA or gDNA.

Per germline, CDR1 LNHDA and CDR2 SQIVND (reference sequence). Deletions cut 1 base from V and 2 bases from J, with 10 bases between. This CDR3 is built from 15 residues. Original processing methods: Researchers report that nucleated cell counts were estimated from reference gene primer amplification. Repertoires were generated with immunoSEQ multiplex PCR, while TCRdb's copy carries only in-frame clones and drops some. V and J calls and clone size come straight from that table; D and trimming were deduced from the DNA. Of about 530,000 clones in the sample, about 88% are singletons; the top ten hold under 8.5%. Seattle's cohort entered during active infection and was followed longitudinally.

The clonotype was recovered from a woman aged 45-59 years with COVID-19, enrolled during active disease. The sequenced material came from peripheral blood. V is TRBV19 and J is TRBJ2-3, with D unresolved. The chain's CDR3 is CASSIGGQFTDTQYF. CDR3 sequence (DNA): TGTGCCAGTAGTATAGGTGGTCAGTTCACAGATACGCAGTATTTT.